The 5 T cell receptor beta chains below come from one sample, sequenced in a study of blood T cell repertoires in COVID-19. Sequenced by immunoSEQ multiplex PCR; TCRdb stores in-frame clones only, minus some. In the table there are roughly 180,000 clones, 88% of which are singletons. Sequencing used peripheral blood. These receptor sequences come from a woman aged 25 to 39 with acute or convalescent COVID-19.

The V call is TRBV24-1, the J call TRBJ2-2, with 7 positions matching TRBD1. The CDR3 extends over 16 amino acids. Unmatched junction bases numbered 13, after V lost 6 bases and J lost 7 bases. The germline gives CDR1 KGHDR, CDR2 SFDVKD. The CDR3 loop is CATSRKRQGRDGELFF. The CDR3 nucleotides read TGTGCCACCAGTCGTAAGAGACAGGGAAGAGACGGGGAGCTGTTTTTT.

The chain combines TRBV10-3 with TRBJ1-1; no clear D. The length of the CDR3 is 14 residues. V was shortened by 1 base and J by 6 bases, with 12 bases between the two germline ends. Germline values: CDR1 ENHRY, CDR2 SYGVKD. The CDR3 spells CAISEFEVASEAFF. The CDR3, as DNA: TGTGCCATCAGTGAGTTTGAGGTAGCCTCTGAAGCTTTCTTT.

The V gene is TRBV5-1, the J gene TRBJ2-7, with 8 nucleotides matching TRBD2. The V segment lost 3 bases and the J segment 1 base; nucleotides outside the gene matches: 9. Germline CDR1 SGHRS, CDR2 YFSETQ. The CDR3 runs to 16 residues. CDR3 sequence: CASSSAVGTRSYEQYF. In DNA form, the CDR3 reads TGCGCCAGCAGCTCGGCCGTTGGGACTAGGTCCTACGAGCAGTACTTC.

This clone was counted once. The chain has TRBV5-1 and TRBJ2-7, with D perhaps matching TRBD2 (5 bases). V lost 3 bases and J 6 bases, leaving 16 bases between the germline ends. The CDR3 loop spans 14 amino acids. Germline V gives CDR1 SGHRS, CDR2 YFSETQ. The CDR3 loop reads CASSSGAGTVEQYF. CDR3 sequence (DNA): TGCGCCAGCAGCTCTGGCGCGGGTACGGTCGAGCAGTACTTC.

J is TRBJ1-5 and V is TRBV28; D not certain. The V end lost 8 bases, the J end lost 1 base, and 6 bases lay between the germline ends. This CDR3 comprises 12 residues. CDR1 is MDHEN and CDR2 is SYDVKM in the germline V gene. In nucleotides, the CDR3 is TGTGCCAGCGAAACAAGCAATCAGCCCCAGCATTTT. Encoded protein: CASETSNQPQHF.